These 8 T cell receptor beta chains came from one sample sequenced in a study of chemoradiotherapy in HPV16-positive cancers. Clones were sequenced by immunoSEQ multiplex PCR, and TCRdb holds only the in-frame ones, with some missing. Of 12,000 to 15,000 clones listed, roughly 91% are singletons. The sequenced sample was blood, obtained from a patient who underwent chemoradiotherapy. The receptors stem from a human donor with HPV-associated anogenital cancer.

The rearrangement links TRBV18 to TRBJ2-3; 8 nucleotides line up with TRBD1. J gave up 0 bases and V 3 bases, and 8 bases lay outside the gene matches. The CDR3 consists of 17 residues. Per germline, CDR1 KGHSH and CDR2 LQKENI. This CDR3 is CASSPLDREDSTDTQYF. CDR3 sequence (DNA): TGTGCCAGCTCACCCCTGGACAGGGAGGACAGCACAGATACGCAGTATTTT.

This chain uses TRBV19 with TRBJ1-6, with a possible D match to TRBD1 (5 bases). There are 15 residues in the CDR3. CDR1 and CDR2 (germline): LNHDA, SQIVND (reference sequence). The V end lost 11 bases, the J end lost 4 bases, and 18 bases lay between the germline ends. This CDR3 is CASRPEGRYNSPLHF. CDR3 DNA: TGTGCCTCAAGACCCGAGGGGCGATATAATTCACCCCTCCACTTT.

The DNA of the CDR3 is TGTGCCAGCAGCTTAAACAGGGACTATGGCTACACCTTC. Encoded protein: CASSLNRDYGYTF. V is TRBV7-9 and J is TRBJ1-2; tentative D call: TRBD1 (6 bases). This CDR3 is built from 13 residues. Germline CDR1 and CDR2: SEHNR and FQNEAQ (reference sequence). Trimming took off 2 bases at V and 3 bases at J, with 7 bases between the two ends.

This rearrangement joins TRBV7-2 to TRBJ1-2, with D tentatively TRBD1 (5 bases). The V end lost 8 bases, the J end lost 1 base, and 20 bases lay between the germline ends. The germline CDR1 and CDR2 sequences are SGHTA and FQGNSA. The CDR3 has 16 amino acids. CDR3 sequence: CASSHRRTGLNYGYTF. The CDR3 coding sequence is TGTGCCAGCTCACACCGGCGTACAGGACTTAACTATGGCTACACCTTC.

In its sample, this clone was seen a few times. The rearrangement links TRBV7-3 to TRBJ2-3; the D gene is possibly TRBD2 (5 bases). The CDR3 is 15 amino acids. Germline CDR1 reads SGHTA; CDR2 reads FQGTGA. V was cut by 2 bases and J by 1 base, with 10 bases left in between. The CDR3 bases are TGTGCCAGCAGCTTATTGGGAGCTGGCACAGATACGCAGTATTTT. It translates to CASSLLGAGTDTQYF.

The rearrangement links TRBV4-3 to TRBJ2-1; D gene unclear. Between the trimmed V and J ends, which lost 0 bases and 9 bases, there was a span of 9 bases. Per germline, CDR1 LGHNA and CDR2 YSLEER. The CDR3 sequence is 13 residues long. CDR3 coding DNA: TGCGCCAGCAGCCAAGAAGTATACCGTGAGCAGTTCTTC. Translating gives CASSQEVYREQFF.

The rearrangement joins TRBV11-2 to TRBJ2-3; D is undetermined. V was pared by 5 bases and J by 4 bases, with 4 bases between. The CDR3 is 11 residues long. Germline V lookup: CDR1 SGHAT, CDR2 FQNNGV. The CDR3 here is CASSLADTQYF. The CDR3 nucleotides are TGTGCCAGCAGCCTAGCAGATACGCAGTATTTT.

This clone was seen only once. The chain couples TRBV2 to TRBJ2-3; 7 nucleotides line up with TRBD1. The CDR3 is 14 residues long. Germline assignment: CDR1 SNHLY and CDR2 FYNNEI. J was trimmed by 0 bases and V by 4 bases; bases with no gene match: 1. In DNA form, the CDR3 reads TGTGCCAGCAGTGGACAGGGAAGCACAGATACGCAGTATTTT. Translation: CASSGQGSTDTQYF.